These 19 T cell receptor beta chains were sequenced from one sample in a study of cytomegalovirus exposure and HLA in healthy donors. PCR primers comprised 60 Vbeta and 13 Jbeta primers. Sequenced by immunoSEQ multiplex PCR; TCRdb stores in-frame clones only, minus some. The data contain approximately 190,000 clones, roughly 80% of them singletons. The sequencing input was PBMCs. The source is a man aged 50 or older in good health and CMV-seronegative.

The rearrangement uses TRBV10-1 and TRBJ2-7, with 10 bases matching TRBD2. The V gene's germline CDR1 is WNHNN and CDR2 SYGVQD (reference sequence). Unmatched junction bases numbered 2, after V lost 4 bases and J lost 2 bases. The CDR3 contains 14 residues. The CDR3 DNA reads TGCGCCAGCAGTGGGACTAGCGGAACCTACGAGCAGTACTTC. This gives the protein CASSGTSGTYEQYF.

The chain recombines TRBV7-9 with TRBJ1-1, with 7 bases matching TRBD1. Germline lookup yields CDR1 SEHNR and CDR2 FQNEAQ (reference sequence). The V gene end was trimmed by 5 bases and the J gene end by 0 bases; junction bases not matched to a gene: 3. CDR3 length equals 14 residues. The chain's CDR3 is CASSQTGLNTEAFF. The CDR3 DNA reads TGTGCCAGCAGCCAGACAGGGTTGAACACTGAAGCTTTCTTT.

The chain employs TRBV4-3 and TRBJ2-1; D call uncertain. Germline V gene lookup returns CDR1 LGHNA and CDR2 YSLEER. Trimming removed 1 base from V and 9 bases from J, with 19 bases in between. The CDR3 length is 16 residues. The CDR3 here is CASSQAPGAANGEQFF. The CDR3 coding sequence is TGCGCCAGCAGCCAAGCCCCCGGTGCCGCAAATGGTGAGCAGTTCTTC.

This chain links TRBV5-1 with TRBJ1-1, with D possibly TRBD1 on 6 matching bases. From germline, CDR1 is SGHRS and CDR2 YFSETQ. The CDR3 sequence is 15 residues long. Trimming removed 2 bases from V and 1 base from J, with 12 bases in between. CDR3 coding DNA: TGCGCCAGCAGCTTAGAAGGACAGCCGAACACTGAAGCTTTCTTT. This encodes CASSLEGQPNTEAFF.

V gene TRBV14 combines with J gene TRBJ1-4; D uncertain. V was pared by 2 bases and J by 0 bases, with 7 bases between. Germline assignment: CDR1 SGHDN and CDR2 FVKESK. The CDR3 consists of 15 residues. CDR3 sequence reads: CASSQSTPTNEKLFF. CDR3 nucleotides: TGTGCCAGCAGCCAATCTACCCCAACTAATGAAAAACTGTTTTTT.

For this clone: The junction departs from germline at one end; a sequencing error may be responsible. The rearrangement links TRBV7-9 to TRBJ1-1; D is ambiguous. CDR1 SEHNR and CDR2 FQNEAQ come from the germline V gene (reference sequence). CDR3 length equals 12 residues. CDR3 amino acids: CSSSKGGVEAFF. CDR3 DNA: TGTTCCAGCAGCAAAGGAGGAGTTGAAGCTTTCTTT. Supplemented by reference TRBV7-9 and TRBJ1-1, the full variable domain reads DTGVSQNPRHKITKRGQNVTFRCDPISEHNRLYWYRQTLGQGPEFLTYFQNEAQLEKSRLLSDRFSAERPKGSFSTLEIQRTEQGDSAMYLCSSSKGGVEAFFGQGTRLTVV.

The chain employs TRBV18 and TRBJ1-1; possible D gene TRBD1, 6 bases. V was pared by 6 bases and J by 2 bases, with 10 bases between. Germline CDR1 reads KGHSH; CDR2 reads LQKENI. The CDR3 totals 13 residues. CDR3 sequence (DNA): TGTGCCAGCTCGGGGGCAGGAAACACTGAAGCTTTCTTT. It is translated as CASSGAGNTEAFF.

The CDR3 region is CASSQRISTAEQYF. DNA of the CDR3: TGTGCCAGCAGCCAACGTATTTCTACAGCCGAGCAGTACTTC. V gene TRBV14 combines with J gene TRBJ2-7; D not resolved. CDR3 length equals 14 residues. Germline CDR1 SGHDN, CDR2 FVKESK. V was shortened by 2 bases and J by 6 bases, with 14 bases between the two germline ends.

The CDR3 protein is CASQGGLGRGEKLFF. The CDR3 DNA is TGTGCCAGCCAAGGAGGACTAGGCCGGGGTGAAAAACTGTTTTTT. The chain joins TRBV25-1 to TRBJ1-4; D is unresolved. CDR1 is MGHDK, CDR2 SYGVNS, per germline. There are 15 residues in the CDR3. The ends were cut back, 8 bases at V and 7 bases at J, with 20 bases in the middle. Looking up the rest from reference TRBV25-1 and TRBJ1-4 gives the full variable domain: EADIYQTPRYLVIGTGKKITLECSQTMGHDKMYWYQQDPGMELHLIHYSYGVNSTEKGDLSSESTVSRIRTEHFPLTLESARPSHTSQYLCASQGGLGRGEKLFFGSGTQLSVL.

This clone was recorded only once. This chain links TRBV10-3 with TRBJ1-2; TRBD1 aligns across 7 bases. Germline assignment: CDR1 ENHRY and CDR2 SYGVKD. The CDR3 totals 15 residues. With 11 bases clipped from V and 5 bases from J, the junction kept 17 bases outside the gene matches. The chain's CDR3 is CASRISETGRYGYTF. In DNA form, the CDR3 reads TGTGCCTCCCGGATATCAGAGACAGGGAGATATGGCTACACCTTC.

Worth noting for this clone: A read error may produce the germline difference seen at one junction end. The V and J genes are TRBV7-9 and TRBJ1-5; possibly TRBD1 for D (6 bases). The CDR3 spans 12 residues. The germline V gene encodes CDR1 SEHNR and CDR2 FQNEAQ (reference sequence). Written as DNA, the CDR3 is TGTTCCAGCAGCTACAGGGATCAGCCCCAGCATTTT. Protein product: CSSSYRDQPQHF.

The rearrangement joins TRBV19 to TRBJ1-4; TRBD1 aligns across 12 bases. After removal of 3 bases from V and 7 bases from J, the junction contained 0 bases not matched to a gene. Germline CDR1 reads LNHDA; CDR2 reads SQIVND (reference sequence). The CDR3 sequence is 14 residues long. CDR3 sequence: CASSMGQGAEKLFF. The CDR3 DNA follows: TGTGCCAGTAGTATGGGACAGGGGGCTGAAAAACTGTTTTTT.

The V and J genes are TRBV7-2 and TRBJ2-7; 8 bases agree with TRBD2. The V gene end was trimmed by 5 bases and the J gene end by 6 bases; junction bases not matched to a gene: 9. The CDR3 sequence is 14 residues long. Germline CDR1 and CDR2: SGHTA and FQGNSA. In DNA form, the CDR3 reads TGTGCCAGCAGCGCCCGGGGGGGGGCGGCCGAGCAGTACTTC. It specifies CASSARGGAAEQYF.

The chain carries TRBV6-5 and TRBJ2-1, with a tentative D call TRBD2 (5 bases). V was shortened by 5 bases and J by 16 bases, with 18 bases between the two germline ends. The CDR3 runs 12 residues. Germline CDR1 MNHEY, CDR2 SVGAGI. The CDR3 reads CASSGKERRIFF. The CDR3 region has the DNA TGTGCCAGCAGTGGGAAGGAGCGGCGAATATTCTTC.

The genes are TRBV25-1 and TRBJ2-7; 8 bases map to TRBD1. Germline loops: CDR1 MGHDK, CDR2 SYGVNS. Trimming cost V 2 bases and J 7 bases; bases outside gene matches: 7. This CDR3 is built from 14 residues. The DNA of the CDR3 is TGTGCCAGCAGTGAACAGACAGGGGTGAGGGAGCAGTACTTC. It encodes CASSEQTGVREQYF.

The gene calls are TRBV25-1 and TRBJ2-7, with TRBD1 identical over 9 bases. This CDR3 is built from 14 residues. V was clipped by 6 bases and J by 6 bases; unmatched bases: 9. Germline V CDR1 and CDR2: MGHDK, SYGVNS. In nucleotides, the CDR3 is TGTGCCAGCAGGAGGACAGGGGATAGATGCGAGCAGTACTTC. It translates to CASRRTGDRCEQYF.

The chain has TRBV4-2 and TRBJ2-6; weak D call: TRBD2 (5 bases). V was cut by 3 bases and J by 0 bases, with 6 bases left in between. The CDR3 extends over 15 amino acids. CDR1 is LGHNA and CDR2 is YNFKEQ in the germline V gene. The CDR3 protein is CASSHGVSGANVLTF. CDR3 sequence (DNA): TGTGCCAGCAGCCACGGGGTCTCTGGGGCCAACGTCCTGACTTTC.

The chain couples TRBV7-9 to TRBJ2-7; D may be TRBD2 (7 bases). The germline gives CDR1 SEHNR, CDR2 FQNEAQ (reference sequence). The CDR3 is 16 residues long. V lost 3 bases, J lost 2 bases, and 17 bases lay in between. CDR3 in amino acids: CASSLTQRGAAYEQYF. DNA of the CDR3: TGTGCCAGCAGCTTGACACAACGGGGGGCGGCCTACGAGCAGTACTTC. Filled out from reference TRBV7-9 and TRBJ2-7, the complete variable domain reads DTGVSQNPRHKITKRGQNVTFRCDPISEHNRLYWYRQTLGQGPEFLTYFQNEAQLEKSRLLSDRFSAERPKGSFSTLEIQRTEQGDSAMYLCASSLTQRGAAYEQYFGPGTRLTVT.

V usage is TRBV19 and J usage is TRBJ2-1; 7 nucleotides agree with TRBD1. Germline V CDR1 and CDR2: LNHDA, SQIVND (reference sequence). This CDR3 spans 14 amino acids. V gave up 2 bases and J gave up 7 bases; unmatched junction bases: 5. CDR3 coding DNA: TGTGCCAGTAGTATAAGGGACAGCCTTAATGAGCAGTTCTTC. This translates into CASSIRDSLNEQFF.